One and the same sample provided the 16 T cell receptor beta chains below, sequenced in a study of T-cell reconstitution after alpha-beta-depleted transplantation in children (dated by TCRdb to between 2015 and 2016). Libraries came from PCR. Sequenced on an Illumina HiSeq 2500. To normalize quantification of the TCRbeta repertoire, the TCR libraries were built with molecular barcoding that relied on unique molecular identifiers. The public reads were reprocessed in TCRdb via fastp at Q25 and MiXCR, keeping in-frame beta chains. A single entry per CDR3 protein holds the most common genes and DNA from its merged rows. Counted in this sample were approximately 400,000 distinct CDR3 sequences; 9.5% to 13% of them appeared once. The leading ten clones occupy about 5% of the sample. Sequencing used PBMCs from the stem cell graft donor, obtained from the stem cell graft. The receptor source for this set is a human donor who donated a stem cell graft to a child with acute myeloid leukemia.

There are a few counts of this clonotype. The chain recombines TRBV2 with TRBJ1-2; D remains unclear. The CDR3 loop spans 14 amino acids. CDR1 is SNHLY, CDR2 FYNNEI, per germline. V was shortened by 1 base and J by 2 bases, with 8 bases between the two germline ends. As DNA, the CDR3 is TGTGCCAGCAGTGAAGATCAGGCGAACTATGGCTACACCTTC. Translation: CASSEDQANYGYTF.

This clonotype was observed a handful of times. The J gene is TRBJ1-2, the V gene TRBV5-1; possible D gene TRBD1, 6 bases. Trimming left V 2 bases short and J 6 bases short, with 11 bases between. Looked up from germline, CDR1 is SGHRS and CDR2 is YFSETQ. CDR3 size: 13 residues. CDR3 residues: CASSFWSGDGYTF. CDR3 DNA sequence: TGCGCCAGCAGCTTTTGGTCAGGGGATGGCTACACCTTC. The full variable domain, rest sourced from reference TRBV5-1 and TRBJ1-2, is KAGVTQTPRYLIKTRGQQVTLSCSPISGHRSVSWYQQTPGQGLQFLFEYFSETQRNKGNFPGRFSGRQFSNSRSEMNVSTLELGDSALYLCASSFWSGDGYTFGSGTRLTVV.

This clonotype was observed at least ten times. The V call is TRBV29-1, the J call TRBJ2-3; a possible D gene is TRBD2 (5 bases). Germline CDR1 is SQVTM and CDR2 is ANQGSEA. The germline V and J ends were trimmed by 7 bases and 4 bases, with 18 bases remaining between them. The CDR3 length is 14 residues. The CDR3, as DNA: TGCAGCGCGGGCCTTGTACTAGAGGCAGATACGCAGTATTTT. It specifies CSAGLVLEADTQYF.

This clonotype turned up a few times. CDR3 sequence (DNA): TGCAGTGCTAGAGATTACAGGGGGCCATGGAACACTGAAGCTTTCTTT. Its protein is CSARDYRGPWNTEAFF. This chain joins TRBV20-1 and TRBJ1-1, with TRBD1 matching over 9 bases. Germline-derived CDR1 and CDR2 are DFQATT and SNEGSKA (reference sequence). The V and J ends lost 0 bases and 1 base, in that order; junction bases with no gene match: 6. This CDR3 comprises 16 residues.

CDR3 coding DNA: TGTGCCAGCAGTGCCACCCCCGTCGACAGAGCGTTTACCGGGGAGCTGTTTTTT. Translating gives CASSATPVDRAFTGELFF. The V and J genes are TRBV25-1 and TRBJ2-2; TRBD1 is a possible D gene (5 bases). The germline V gene encodes CDR1 MGHDK and CDR2 SYGVNS. The CDR3 is 18 residues long. V lost 4 bases and J 5 bases, leaving 23 bases between the germline ends. The full variable domain, with the rest looked up from reference TRBV25-1 and TRBJ2-2, is EADIYQTPRYLVIGTGKKITLECSQTMGHDKMYWYQQDPGMELHLIHYSYGVNSTEKGDLSSESTVSRIRTEHFPLTLESARPSHTSQYLCASSATPVDRAFTGELFFGEGSRLTVL.

This clonotype was counted between two and nine times. The chain carries TRBV19 and TRBJ2-1; 10 bases are shared with TRBD2. The V gene end was trimmed by 0 bases and the J gene end by 4 bases; junction bases not matched to a gene: 9. The CDR3 sequence is 18 residues long. The germline V gene encodes CDR1 LNHDA and CDR2 SQIVND (reference sequence). The CDR3 loop reads CASSIDLFPTSGYNEQFF. The CDR3 coding sequence is TGTGCCAGTAGTATAGATTTATTCCCGACTAGCGGGTACAATGAGCAGTTCTTC.

The chain recombines TRBV5-1 with TRBJ1-1; D remains unclear. Germline values: CDR1 SGHRS, CDR2 YFSETQ. V was shortened by 0 bases and J by 4 bases, with 13 bases between the two germline ends. The CDR3 totals 15 residues. CDR3 protein: CASSLAGIPGTEAFF. In DNA form, the CDR3 reads TGCGCCAGCAGCTTGGCTGGGATCCCTGGCACTGAAGCTTTCTTT.

This clonotype was observed a few times. The chain couples TRBV7-9 to TRBJ1-2; a possible D gene is TRBD1 (5 bases). Trimming took 1 base from V and 2 from J, leaving 11 bases between them. The CDR3 is 15 residues long. From germline, CDR1 is SEHNR and CDR2 FQNEAQ (reference sequence). CDR3 sequence: CASSLGVRGNYGYTF. CDR3 in DNA: TGTGCCAGCAGCTTAGGGGTGAGGGGCAACTATGGCTACACCTTC.

This clonotype was detected only a few times. V gene TRBV3-1 combines with J gene TRBJ2-1; 10 bases are a match to TRBD1. V trimming: 1 base; J trimming: 4 bases; junction bases outside the gene matches: 10. Germline CDR1 and CDR2: LGHDT and YNNKEL (reference sequence). CDR3 length: 18 amino acids. Here the CDR3 reads CASSQGLLTGGEYNEQFF. The CDR3 nucleotides are TGTGCCAGCAGCCAAGGTTTATTGACAGGGGGCGAGTACAATGAGCAGTTCTTC.

The chain links TRBV7-9 to TRBJ2-3; 8 nucleotides line up with TRBD2. The germline CDR1 and CDR2 sequences are SEHNR and FQNEAQ (reference sequence). Germline trimming cut 2 bases from V and 4 bases from J; bases unmatched to any gene: 8. The CDR3 runs 16 residues. The DNA of the CDR3 is TGTGCCAGCAGCTTACGTCCTAGCGGGCAGTCAGATACGCAGTATTTT. It is translated as CASSLRPSGQSDTQYF.

This clonotype was picked up a small number of times. The genes are TRBV29-1 and TRBJ2-7, with 9 nucleotides matching TRBD1. V was pared by 4 bases and J by 1 base, with 2 bases of the junction left unmatched. Germline loops: CDR1 SQVTM, CDR2 ANQGSEA. The CDR3 has 13 amino acids. CDR3 nucleotide sequence: TGCAGCGTTGGACAGGGGGATTCCTACGAGCAGTACGTC. It translates to CSVGQGDSYEQYV.

V gene TRBV20-1 combines with J gene TRBJ1-2, with D possibly being TRBD1 (5 bases). CDR1 is DFQATT, CDR2 SNEGSKA, per germline (reference sequence). The CDR3 length is 12 residues. The ends were cut back, 2 bases at V and 8 bases at J, with 12 bases in the middle. The CDR3: CSARQGLWGYTF. CDR3 DNA: TGCAGTGCTAGACAGGGTTTGTGGGGCTACACCTTC.

CDR3 residues: CASSEAGTTTNEKLFF. CDR3 DNA: TGTGCCAGCAGTGAAGCCGGGACCACAACTAATGAAAAACTGTTTTTT. V is TRBV6-1 and J is TRBJ1-4, with D possibly being TRBD1 (5 bases). V dropped 0 bases and J dropped 0 bases, with 8 bases sitting between them. This CDR3 comprises 16 residues. Germline CDR1 MNHNS, CDR2 SASEGT.

The chain couples TRBV12-3 or TRBV12-4 to TRBJ1-1; no clear D gene. V shed 1 base and J shed 0 bases, with 9 bases lying between them. The CDR3 sequence is 15 residues long. CDR3 protein: CASSLGWEMNTEAFF. In nucleotides, the CDR3 is TGTGCCAGCAGTTTAGGGTGGGAGATGAACACTGAAGCTTTCTTT.

The rearrangement links TRBV10-3 to TRBJ2-3; a possible D gene is TRBD1 (6 bases). Deletions cut 4 bases from V and 1 base from J, with 12 bases between. This CDR3 spans 15 amino acids. Per the germline V gene, CDR1 is ENHRY and CDR2 is SYGVKD. In DNA form, the CDR3 reads TGTGCCATCAGTGGGATACAGGGCCGCACAGATACGCAGTATTTT. This translates into CAISGIQGRTDTQYF.

The rearrangement uses TRBV30 and TRBJ2-1; D may correspond to TRBD1 or TRBD2 (5 bases each). V lost 3 bases, J lost 9 bases, and 15 bases lay in between. CDR1 and CDR2 from the germline V gene are GTSNPN and SVGIG (reference sequence). The CDR3 loop spans 13 amino acids. CDR3 in DNA: TGTGCCTGGAGCGAGGGGTTGGATGGTGAGCAGTTCTTC. Translated: CAWSEGLDGEQFF. The full variable domain, rest sourced from reference TRBV30 and TRBJ2-1, is SQTIHQWPATLVQPVGSPLSLECTVEGTSNPNLYWYRQAAGRGLQLLFYSVGIGQISSEVPQNLSASRPQDRQFILSSKKLLLSDSGFYLCAWSEGLDGEQFFGPGTRLTVL.